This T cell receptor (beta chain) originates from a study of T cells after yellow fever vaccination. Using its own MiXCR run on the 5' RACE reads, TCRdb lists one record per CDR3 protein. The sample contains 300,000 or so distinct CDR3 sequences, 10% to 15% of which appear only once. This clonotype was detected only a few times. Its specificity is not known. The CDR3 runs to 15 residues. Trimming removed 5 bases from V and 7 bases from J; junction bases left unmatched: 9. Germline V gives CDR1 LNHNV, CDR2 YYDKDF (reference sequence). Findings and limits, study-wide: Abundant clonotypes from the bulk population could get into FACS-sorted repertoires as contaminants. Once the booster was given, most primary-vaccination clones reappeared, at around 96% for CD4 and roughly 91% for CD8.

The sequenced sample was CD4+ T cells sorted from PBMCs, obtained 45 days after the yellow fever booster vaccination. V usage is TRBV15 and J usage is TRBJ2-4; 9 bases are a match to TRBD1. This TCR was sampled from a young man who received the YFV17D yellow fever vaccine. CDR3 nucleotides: TGTGCCACCAGCCTTACAGGGGGCGCGCGGAACATTCAGTACTTC. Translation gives CATSLTGGARNIQYF. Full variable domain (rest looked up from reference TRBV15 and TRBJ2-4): DAMVIQNPRYQVTQFGKPVTLSCSQTLNHNVMYWYQQKSSQAPKLLFHYYDKDFNNEADTPDNFQSRRPNTSFCFLDIRSPGLGDTAMYLCATSLTGGARNIQYFGAGTRLSVL.